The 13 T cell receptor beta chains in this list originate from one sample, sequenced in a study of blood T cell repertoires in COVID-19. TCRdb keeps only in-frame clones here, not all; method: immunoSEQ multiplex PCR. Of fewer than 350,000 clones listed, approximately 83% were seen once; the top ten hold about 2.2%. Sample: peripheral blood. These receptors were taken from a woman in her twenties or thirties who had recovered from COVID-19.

CDR3 in DNA: TGTGCCAGCAGCGGTTGGGACAGCCAGGGCGAGCAGTACTTC. This sequence encodes CASSGWDSQGEQYF. The chain is built from TRBV7-9 and TRBJ2-7; TRBD1 matches 7 bases. With 5 bases clipped from V and 6 bases from J, the junction kept 10 bases outside the gene matches. CDR3 length equals 14 residues. Germline CDR1 and CDR2: SEHNR and FQNEAQ (reference sequence).

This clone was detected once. The CDR3 bases are TGTGCCAGCAGCCAAGCGCGACCCGGGACAGGGGCCGGTGAAGCTTTCTTT. Amino acid sequence: CASSQARPGTGAGEAFF. The rearrangement uses TRBV4-2 and TRBJ1-1, with TRBD1 identical over 10 bases. This CDR3 comprises 17 residues. Germline-derived CDR1 and CDR2 are LGHNA and YNFKEQ. V gave up 1 base and J gave up 7 bases; unmatched junction bases: 12.

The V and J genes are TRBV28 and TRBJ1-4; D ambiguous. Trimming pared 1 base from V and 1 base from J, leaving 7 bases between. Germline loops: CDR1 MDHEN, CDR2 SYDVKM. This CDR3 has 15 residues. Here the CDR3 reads CASSLFRGTNEKLFF. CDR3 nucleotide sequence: TGTGCCAGCAGTTTATTTCGAGGAACTAATGAAAAACTGTTTTTT.

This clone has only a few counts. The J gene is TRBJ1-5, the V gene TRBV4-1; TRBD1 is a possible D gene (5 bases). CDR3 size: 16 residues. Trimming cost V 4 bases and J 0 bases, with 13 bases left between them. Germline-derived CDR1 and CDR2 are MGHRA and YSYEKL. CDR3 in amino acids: CASSPIGQGSNQPQHF. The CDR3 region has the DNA TGCGCCAGCAGCCCCATCGGGCAGGGTAGCAATCAGCCCCAGCATTTT.

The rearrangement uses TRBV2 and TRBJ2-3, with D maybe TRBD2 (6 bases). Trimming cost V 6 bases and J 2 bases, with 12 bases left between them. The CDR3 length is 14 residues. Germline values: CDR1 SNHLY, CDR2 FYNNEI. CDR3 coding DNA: TGTGCCAGCAGCCCGGAGGGCCCCACAGATACGCAGTATTTT. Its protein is CASSPEGPTDTQYF.

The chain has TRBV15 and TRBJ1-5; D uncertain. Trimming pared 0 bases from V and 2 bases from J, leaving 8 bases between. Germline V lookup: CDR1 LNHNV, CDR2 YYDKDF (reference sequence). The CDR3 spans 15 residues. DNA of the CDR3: TGTGCCACCAGCAGAGAGGGGAGTCGCAATCAGCCCCAGCATTTT. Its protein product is CATSREGSRNQPQHF.

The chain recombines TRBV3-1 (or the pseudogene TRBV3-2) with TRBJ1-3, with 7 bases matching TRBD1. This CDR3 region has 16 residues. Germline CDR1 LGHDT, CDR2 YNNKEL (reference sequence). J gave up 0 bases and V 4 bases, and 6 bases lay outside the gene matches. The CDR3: CASSPLTGNSGNTIYF. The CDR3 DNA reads TGTGCCAGCAGCCCCCTGACAGGGAACTCTGGAAACACCATATATTTT.

The DNA for the CDR3 is TGTGCCAGCAGCTTACAATCGGGACAGCTCTCTGGAAACACCATATATTTT. Residues: CASSLQSGQLSGNTIYF. The chain is built from TRBV11-2 and TRBJ1-3, with 7 positions matching TRBD1. Germline loops: CDR1 SGHAT, CDR2 FQNNGV. The CDR3 is 17 amino acids. Germline trimming cut 2 bases from V and 0 bases from J; bases unmatched to any gene: 7.

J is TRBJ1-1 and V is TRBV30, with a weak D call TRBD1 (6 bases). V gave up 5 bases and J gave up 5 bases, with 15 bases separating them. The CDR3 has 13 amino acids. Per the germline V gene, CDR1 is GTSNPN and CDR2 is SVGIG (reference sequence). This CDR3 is CAWFRGPGTEAFF. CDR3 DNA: TGTGCCTGGTTCAGGGGCCCCGGGACTGAAGCTTTCTTT.

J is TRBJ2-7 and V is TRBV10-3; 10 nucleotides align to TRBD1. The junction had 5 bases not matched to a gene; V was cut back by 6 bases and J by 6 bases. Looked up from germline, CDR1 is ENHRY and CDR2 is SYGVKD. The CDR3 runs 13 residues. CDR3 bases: TGTGCCATCAGGCGACAGGGGGCTGGCGAGCAGTACTTC. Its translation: CAIRRQGAGEQYF.

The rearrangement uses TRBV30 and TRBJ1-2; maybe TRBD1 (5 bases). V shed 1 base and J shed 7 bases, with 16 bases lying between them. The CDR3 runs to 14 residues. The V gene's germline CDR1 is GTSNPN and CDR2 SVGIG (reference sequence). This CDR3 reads CAWSGIRSGGGYTF. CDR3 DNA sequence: TGTGCCTGGAGTGGGATTAGGTCCGGGGGTGGCTACACCTTC.

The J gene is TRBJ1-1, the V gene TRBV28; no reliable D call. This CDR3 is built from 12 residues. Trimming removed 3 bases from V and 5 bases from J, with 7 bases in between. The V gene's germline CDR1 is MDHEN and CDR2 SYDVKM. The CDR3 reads CASSFEGTEAFF. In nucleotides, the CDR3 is TGTGCCAGCAGTTTTGAGGGAACTGAAGCTTTCTTT.

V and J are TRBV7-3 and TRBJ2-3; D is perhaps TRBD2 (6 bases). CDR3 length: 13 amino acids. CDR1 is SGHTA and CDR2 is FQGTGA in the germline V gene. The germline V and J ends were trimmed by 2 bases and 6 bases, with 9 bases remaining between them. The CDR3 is CASSLLAGDTQYF. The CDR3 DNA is TGTGCCAGCAGCTTATTGGCGGGGGATACGCAGTATTTT.